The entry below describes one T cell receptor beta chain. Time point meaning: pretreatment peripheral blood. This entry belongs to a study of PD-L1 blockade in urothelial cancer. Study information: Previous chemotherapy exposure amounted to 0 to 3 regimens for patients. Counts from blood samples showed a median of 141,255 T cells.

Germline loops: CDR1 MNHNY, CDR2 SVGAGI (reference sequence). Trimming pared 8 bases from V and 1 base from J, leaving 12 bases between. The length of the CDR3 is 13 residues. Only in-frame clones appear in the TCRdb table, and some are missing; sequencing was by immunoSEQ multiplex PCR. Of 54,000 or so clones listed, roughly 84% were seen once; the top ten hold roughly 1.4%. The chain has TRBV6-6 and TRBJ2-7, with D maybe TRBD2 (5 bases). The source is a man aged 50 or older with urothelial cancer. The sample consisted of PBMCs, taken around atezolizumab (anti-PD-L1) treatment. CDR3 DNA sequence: TGTGCCAGCTTCCAGCGGAGATCCTACGAGCAGTACTTC. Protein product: CASFQRRSYEQYF.